This TCR beta chain was sequenced during a study of T-cell memory formation after mild COVID-19. General observations from the study: Among contracting clones, CD4+ were mainly CM/EM and CD8+ enriched in EMRA. Among clones contracting day 15 to 85, CD4/CD8 was balanced, whereas later expanders leaned CD4+.

Only a few counts were recorded for this clonotype. What it binds is not known. The CDR3 totals 15 residues. Germline V CDR1 and CDR2: SGHVS, FQNEAQ. After removal of 5 bases from V and 4 bases from J, the junction contained 4 bases not matched to a gene. In TCRdb, the 5' RACE reads were re-called with MiXCR into one record per CDR3 protein. The sample yields nearly 110,000 distinct CDR3 sequences, about 15% seen once. J is TRBJ2-3 and V is TRBV7-8; 12 positions match TRBD1. Material: PBMCs or a T cell subset sorted from them (not recorded which). This TCR was recovered from an adult woman who had mild COVID-19 (a few samples of this study predate the infection). Cell type and time point are not known. The CDR3 bases are TGTGCCAGCAGCATTGGGACAGGGGGCCCAGATACGCAGTATTTT. Its protein is CASSIGTGGPDTQYF.